Listed below are T cell receptor beta chains from one sample, sequenced in a study of brain T cells in children with intractable seizures. Profiled with immunoSEQ multiplex PCR; TCRdb holds only in-frame clones, not every one. Seen here are 80,000 or so clones, more than 85% observed once, and the top ten hold approximately 1.5%. The sample in question was peripheral blood, obtained at surgery. These receptors came from a boy younger than two with tuberous sclerosis and intractable seizures. The CDR3 runs from the conserved cysteine through the conserved F or W. D genes are given only for firm matches. Size values are once, few and many counts, or a class for expanded clones, and some rows have none.

d_call	clone_size	j_call	v_call	cdr3_nt	cdr3_aa
-	-	TRBJ1-1	TRBV18	TGTGCCAGCTCACGGAGTCAGAACACTGAAGCTTTCTTT	CASSRSQNTEAFF
-	-	TRBJ1-1	TRBV5-1	TGCGCCAGCAGTATCATTATCGGTGACACTGAAGCTTTCTTT	CASSIIIGDTEAFF
TRBD2	-	TRBJ2-1	TRBV5-1	TGCGCCAGCAGCTTGGGACTAGCTCTATTTCTCAATGAGCAGTTCTTC	CASSLGLALFLNEQFF
TRBD1	-	TRBJ2-5	TRBV9	TGTGCCAGCAGCGTAGGAGGACAGGGTTTCCAAGAGACCCAGTACTTC	CASSVGGQGFQETQYF
-	-	TRBJ1-5	TRBV2	TGTGCCAGCAGTGGAGGGACCGTTGGGCCCCAGCATTTT	CASSGGTVGPQHF
-	-	TRBJ2-3	TRBV15	TGTGCCACCAGCAGACGTCCGGGGACGCAAGGCGCCAGTACGCAGTATTTT	CATSRRPGTQGASTQYF
-	-	TRBJ2-7	TRBV3-1/TRBV3-2	TGTGCCAGCAGCCAAGAATTGGGGACCGGCGGGCAGTACTTC	CASSQELGTGGQYF
-	-	TRBJ2-5	TRBV14	TGTGCCAGCAGCCAAGATCTAAGGGAAGAGACCCAGTACTTC	CASSQDLREETQYF
-	-	TRBJ2-1	TRBV28	TGTGCCAGCAGTTTAAATGAGCAGTTCTTC	CASSLNEQFF
-	-	TRBJ1-1	TRBV5-6	TGTGCCAGCAGCTTGGGGGTGAACACTGAAGCTTTCTTT	CASSLGVNTEAFF
TRBD2	-	TRBJ2-2	TRBV29-1	TGCAGCGTTGCTATTCGAGCGGGAGGGAACACCGGGGAGCTGTTTTTT	CSVAIRAGGNTGELFF
-	-	TRBJ1-1	TRBV10-3	TGTGCCATCAGTGAGAAGGACCCACCGGACACTGAAGCTTTCTTT	CAISEKDPPDTEAFF
-	-	TRBJ2-1	TRBV24-1	TGTGCCACCAGTGTTGGGGGCATTGAGATCAATGAGCAGTTCTTC	CATSVGGIEINEQFF
-	-	TRBJ2-7	TRBV19	TGTGCCAGTAATACCGCGGCCTCCGACGAGCAGTACTTC	CASNTAASDEQYF
TRBD2	-	TRBJ2-1	TRBV5-8	TGTGCCAGCAGCTTGGCCGGACTAGCGGCGTACAATGAGCAGTTCTTC	CASSLAGLAAYNEQFF
-	-	TRBJ1-1	TRBV12-3/TRBV12-4	TGTGCCAGCGGACCCTGGCAAACTGAAGCTTTCTTT	CASGPWQTEAFF
-	-	TRBJ2-1	TRBV18	TGTGCCAGCTCACTTGTCCGGGCCTCCCTAAAACTCAATGAGCAGTTCTTC	CASSLVRASLKLNEQFF
-	-	TRBJ2-7	TRBV7-5	TGTGCCAGAAGCTTCAAAGCCAGCCCTGATTCCTACGAGCAGTACTTC	CARSFKASPDSYEQYF
-	-	TRBJ1-2	TRBV27	TGTGCCAGCAGTTCCGGGGGGCGAAACTATGGCTACACCTTC	CASSSGGRNYGYTF
TRBD1	-	TRBJ1-1	TRBV3-1/TRBV3-2	TGTGCCAGCAGCCAAGGGACAGGGGATAACACTGAAGCTTTCTTT	CASSQGTGDNTEAFF
TRBD2	-	TRBJ2-7	TRBV5-8	TGTGCCAGCAGCCCAGGACTAGCGGTAATCTACGAGCAGTACTTC	CASSPGLAVIYEQYF
-	-	TRBJ2-1	TRBV27	TGTGCCAGCAGTTTAACCTTAGCTTACAATGAGCAGTTCTTC	CASSLTLAYNEQFF
TRBD1	-	TRBJ1-4	TRBV5-8	TGTGCCAGCAGCTTGGGAACAGGGGGCGATGAAAAACTGTTTTTT	CASSLGTGGDEKLFF
TRBD2	-	TRBJ2-1	TRBV15	TGTGCCACCAGCAGAGATAAAGGGACTAGCGGGGTTTCCTACAATGAGCAGTTCTTC	CATSRDKGTSGVSYNEQFF
-	-	TRBJ1-1	TRBV3-1/TRBV3-2	TGTGCCAGCAGCCAAGATCGTACGAACACTGAAGCTTTCTTT	CASSQDRTNTEAFF
-	-	TRBJ1-2	TRBV24-1	TGTGCCACCAGTGATCGACGGGATGGCTACACCTTC	CATSDRRDGYTF
TRBD2	-	TRBJ2-7	TRBV11-2	TGTGCCAGCAGCTTTTCTAGCGGGAGGGCCTCTCTCTACGAGCAGTACTTC	CASSFSSGRASLYEQYF
-	-	TRBJ1-1	TRBV6-5	TGTGCCAGCACCCTAAATAGAGGGAACACTGAAGCTTTCTTT	CASTLNRGNTEAFF
TRBD1	-	TRBJ1-5	TRBV6-5	TGTGCCACCAGGGGGGGAGGCGTCGGGCAGCCCCAGCATTTT	CATRGGGVGQPQHF
TRBD1	-	TRBJ2-7	TRBV2	TGTGCCAGCCGGGACAGGTACTACGAGCAGTACTTC	CASRDRYYEQYF
-	few	TRBJ2-5	TRBV4-1	TGCGCCAGCAGCCAAGATCGTGGGGGGGGCCTGGAGACCCAGTACTTC	CASSQDRGGGLETQYF
-	once	TRBJ2-3	TRBV4-1	TGCGCCAGCAGCCAAGTAGGAAGCACAGATACGCAGTATTTT	CASSQVGSTDTQYF
TRBD2	few	TRBJ2-7	TRBV19	TGTGCCAGTAGTATCTCTAGCGGTCAATCCTACGAGCAGTACTTC	CASSISSGQSYEQYF
TRBD2	-	TRBJ2-1	TRBV5-6	TGTGCCAGCAGGCCACTAGCGTTTTCCTACAATGAGCAGTTCTTC	CASRPLAFSYNEQFF
TRBD2	-	TRBJ2-7	TRBV12-3/TRBV12-4	TGTGCCAGCAGTTGGGATAGCGGGTACGAGCAGTACTTC	CASSWDSGYEQYF
-	-	TRBJ2-2	TRBV7-9	TGTGCCAGCAGCACTGGGAACACCGGGGAGCTGTTTTTT	CASSTGNTGELFF
-	-	TRBJ2-1	TRBV23-1	TGCGCCAGCAGTCAGCGGGTCCGGGGCTCCTACAATGAGCAGTTCTTC	CASSQRVRGSYNEQFF
-	once	TRBJ2-2	TRBV6-5	TGTGCCAGCAGCACAGGGTTGTGGACCGGGGAGCTGTTTTTT	CASSTGLWTGELFF
TRBD2	-	TRBJ2-1	TRBV27	TGTGCCAGCAAAGGGTCTAGCGGCTACAATGAGCAGTTCTTC	CASKGSSGYNEQFF
-	-	TRBJ2-2	TRBV5-1	TGCGCCAGCCGGGACAACACCGGGGAGCTGTTTTTT	CASRDNTGELFF
-	-	TRBJ2-3	TRBV5-6	TGTGCCAGCAGCTTGCAGGGTACAGATACGCAGTATTTT	CASSLQGTDTQYF
TRBD1	-	TRBJ1-2	TRBV4-1	TGCGCCAGCAGCCAAGGCTTTGACAGGGGGCTTCGGGGCTACACCTTC	CASSQGFDRGLRGYTF
-	-	TRBJ2-7	TRBV3-1/TRBV3-2	TGTGCCAGCAGCCAAGGTTTGAGGACAGTCATATACTCCTACGAGCAGTACTTC	CASSQGLRTVIYSYEQYF
TRBD2	-	TRBJ2-3	TRBV3-1/TRBV3-2	TGTGCCAGCAGCCGCCTAGGGACTACTAAAACAGATACGCAGTATTTT	CASSRLGTTKTDTQYF
-	-	TRBJ2-5	TRBV5-1	TGCGCCAGCAGCTTGGAACCGCGAGAGACCCAGTACTTC	CASSLEPRETQYF
-	-	TRBJ1-2	TRBV30	TGTGCCTGGAGAGCACAGATACCTAACTATGGCTACACCTTC	CAWRAQIPNYGYTF
-	-	TRBJ1-6	TRBV5-1	TGCGCCAGCAAGGGAAAGGGTGGGGATTCACCCCTCCACTTT	CASKGKGGDSPLHF
-	-	TRBJ1-2	TRBV7-8	TGTGCCAGCAGAGACCCAGGACGGGTCTATGGCTACACCTTC	CASRDPGRVYGYTF
-	-	TRBJ1-3	TRBV7-2	TGTGCCAGCAGCCCTTCTGCGCGGGGAAACACCATATATTTT	CASSPSARGNTIYF
-	once	TRBJ1-1	TRBV29-1	TGCAGCGTCTCCGGAGGACCAGGCCCGAACACTGAAGCTTTCTTT	CSVSGGPGPNTEAFF